Following are 12 T cell receptor beta chains from one sample sequenced in a study of blood T cell repertoires in COVID-19. Profiling relied on immunoSEQ multiplex PCR, and the TCRdb table lists in-frame clones only, not all of them. Among about 190,000 clones listed, 79% were seen once. Sequencing was done on a sample of peripheral blood. All receptors derive from a man in his 60s with active or convalescent COVID-19.

This clone was detected a few times. The J gene is TRBJ1-3, the V gene TRBV2; D is perhaps TRBD1 (6 bases). The CDR3 loop spans 16 amino acids. Trimming removed 3 bases at V and 2 bases at J, with 14 bases between. Germline V gene data show CDR1 as SNHLY and CDR2 as FYNNEI. For the CDR3, the DNA is TGTGCCAGCAGTGAGAACAGGGTAAAGGCTGGAAACACCATATATTTT. Protein sequence: CASSENRVKAGNTIYF.

This chain joins TRBV27 and TRBJ2-7; perhaps TRBD1 as D (6 bases). V dropped 6 bases and J dropped 2 bases, with 14 bases sitting between them. Germline CDR1 MNHEY, CDR2 SMNVEV (reference sequence). This CDR3 has 14 residues. The CDR3 DNA sequence: TGTGCCAGCAGACTGACACAGGGTCCCTACGAGCAGTACTTC. Protein product: CASRLTQGPYEQYF.

The rearrangement joins TRBV10-3 to TRBJ1-6; TRBD1 agrees at 7 bases. The CDR3 has 12 amino acids. Germline trimming cut 6 bases from V and 7 bases from J; bases unmatched to any gene: 0. Germline-derived CDR1 and CDR2 are ENHRY and SYGVKD. CDR3 nucleotide sequence: TGTGCCATCAGGACAGGGAATTCACCCCTCCACTTT. This gives the protein CAIRTGNSPLHF.

V usage is TRBV9 and J usage is TRBJ2-1, with 9 bases that match TRBD2. Germline-derived CDR1 and CDR2 are SGDLS and YYNGEE. Trimming cost V 0 bases and J 0 bases; bases outside gene matches: 10. The CDR3 runs to 19 residues. The chain's CDR3 is CASSVGGLAGPSSYNEQFF. The CDR3, as DNA: TGTGCCAGCAGCGTAGGCGGGCTAGCGGGGCCGAGCTCCTACAATGAGCAGTTCTTC.

The chain has TRBV4-3 and TRBJ2-3; D is uncertain. The V end lost 0 bases, the J end lost 1 base, and 14 bases lay between the germline ends. This CDR3 is 17 amino acids long. In germline, CDR1 is LGHNA, CDR2 YSLEER. For the CDR3, the DNA is TGCGCCAGCAGCCAAGATCATCCCCCAGTGGGCACAGATACGCAGTATTTT. Translation gives CASSQDHPPVGTDTQYF.

In nucleotides, the CDR3 is TGTGCCAGCAGCTTATCGACGAGGAGGTCTGGGGCCAACGTCCTGACTTTC. Translated: CASSLSTRRSGANVLTF. V is TRBV5-6 and J is TRBJ2-6; D perhaps matches TRBD2 (5 bases). The germline CDR1 and CDR2 sequences are SGHDT and YYEEEE. This CDR3 comprises 17 residues. Deletions cut 2 bases from V and 1 base from J, with 13 bases between. Filled out from reference TRBV5-6 and TRBJ2-6, the complete variable domain reads DAGVTQSPTHLIKTRGQQVTLRCSPKSGHDTVSWYQQALGQGPQFIFQYYEEEERQRGNFPDRFSGHQFPNYSSELNVNALLLGDSALYLCASSLSTRRSGANVLTFGAGSRLTVL.

This clone has just one count. The chain combines TRBV10-3 with TRBJ1-2; D remains unclear. The CDR3 extends over 13 amino acids. In germline, CDR1 is ENHRY, CDR2 SYGVKD. The germline V and J ends were trimmed by 8 bases and 6 bases, with 16 bases remaining between them. CDR3 nucleotide sequence: TGTGCCATCCGACTGAGACCTGAGGATGGCTACACCTTC. This translates into CAIRLRPEDGYTF.

The V gene is TRBV7-2, the J gene TRBJ2-1, with 8 bases matching TRBD1. The CDR3 is 16 amino acids. J gave up 8 bases and V 5 bases, and 14 bases lay outside the gene matches. Germline V gene sequence: CDR1 SGHTA, CDR2 FQGNSA. The CDR3 DNA is TGTGCCAGCAGCCCATTCCGAGCAGGGGGCTTCGATGAGCAGTTCTTC. Its translation is CASSPFRAGGFDEQFF.

This sequence joins TRBV30 and TRBJ2-1; 8 bases agree with TRBD2. CDR3 length: 16 residues. Germline V gene lookup returns CDR1 GTSNPN and CDR2 SVGIG (reference sequence). With V trimmed by 4 bases and J by 0 bases, 8 bases remained unmatched. CDR3 bases: TGTGCCTGGACCGATAGCGGGGTCCCCTCCTACAATGAGCAGTTCTTC. Protein: CAWTDSGVPSYNEQFF.

This clone was counted once. Other DNA sequences in the same sample also yield this CDR3. The chain carries TRBV9 and TRBJ2-1, with TRBD2 identical over 7 bases. The CDR3 runs 14 residues. J was trimmed by 6 bases and V by 1 base; bases with no gene match: 4. Germline CDR1 reads SGDLS; CDR2 reads YYNGEE. The DNA of the CDR3 is TGTGCCAGCAGCGTATCCGGGAGGACCAATGAGCAGTTCTTC. Encoded protein: CASSVSGRTNEQFF. Together with reference TRBV9 and TRBJ2-1, the CDR3 gives the full variable domain: DSGVTQTPKHLITATGQRVTLRCSPRSGDLSVYWYQQSLDQGLQFLIQYYNGEERAKGNILERFSAQQFPDLHSELNLSSLELGDSALYFCASSVSGRTNEQFFGPGTRLTVL.

This clone appeared once. The CDR3 here is CASLLAGGYNEQFF. CDR3 bases: TGTGCCAGTCTCCTAGCGGGAGGGTACAATGAGCAGTTCTTC. The rearrangement joins TRBV2 to TRBJ2-1, with 12 positions matching TRBD2. V dropped 9 bases and J dropped 4; count of bases not matched to a gene: 4. CDR1 and CDR2 (germline): SNHLY, FYNNEI. The CDR3 length is 14 residues.

This clone was counted a few times. The rearrangement joins TRBV12-3 or TRBV12-4 to TRBJ1-3; 9 bases align to TRBD1. The CDR3 runs 13 residues. J was trimmed by 8 bases and V by 5 bases; bases with no gene match: 4. CDR3 loop: CASSPRTGDTIYF. The CDR3 bases are TGTGCCAGCAGTCCTCGGACAGGGGACACCATATATTTT.